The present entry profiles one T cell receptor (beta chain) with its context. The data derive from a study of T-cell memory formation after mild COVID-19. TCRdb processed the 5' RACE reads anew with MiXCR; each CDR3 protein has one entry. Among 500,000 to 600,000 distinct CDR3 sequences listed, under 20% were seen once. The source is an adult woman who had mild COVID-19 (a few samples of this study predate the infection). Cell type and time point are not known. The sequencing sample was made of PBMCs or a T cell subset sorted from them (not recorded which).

Written as DNA, the CDR3 is TGTGCCAGTAGTATATTGGAGGCAGGGGGTACTAACTATGGCTACACCTTC. Amino acid sequence: CASSILEAGGTNYGYTF. The J gene is TRBJ1-2, the V gene TRBV19, with TRBD1 identical over 7 bases. V lost 2 bases and J lost 0; bases outside the gene matches: 9. Germline loops: CDR1 LNHDA, CDR2 SQIVND (reference sequence). The CDR3 is 17 amino acids.